Listed below are T cell receptor beta chains from one sample, sequenced in a study of CD8 T cells in cerebrospinal fluid in Alzheimer's disease. TCRdb re-analyzed the 10x single-cell sequencing reads; it lists each CDR3 protein once, without DNA. In all, the sample yields 1,100 to 1,500 distinct CDR3 sequences. The specimen sequenced was cerebrospinal fluid. The receptors were sampled from a human donor with mild cognitive impairment. CDR3s include the opening cysteine and the closing phenylalanine or tryptophan. Size tells how often a clone was seen (once, few, many) or the class of an expanded clone, and some rows leave it out.

V	size	J	length	CDR3
TRBV19	-	TRBJ1-4	16	CASSIRGAATNEKLFF
TRBV24-1	medium-sized	TRBJ1-4	15	CATSDFAGLNEKLFF
TRBV7-2	medium-sized	TRBJ1-2	18	CASSFQTGVEGVGGGYTF
TRBV13	medium-sized	TRBJ2-3	14	CASSLRSGADTQYF
TRBV15	medium-sized	TRBJ1-2	16	CATNTAWDNPNYGYTF
TRBV28	medium-sized	TRBJ1-2	14	CASSLTGEGYGYTF
TRBV5-1	medium-sized	TRBJ1-2	14	CASSAQPGHYGYTF
TRBV7-2	medium-sized	TRBJ2-1	17	CASSLETSGGTYNEQFF
TRBV12-3/TRBV12-4	medium-sized	TRBJ1-5	16	CASSLLGGRGIQPQHF
TRBV9	medium-sized	TRBJ1-1	15	CASSVRQVMNTEAFF
TRBV29-1	medium-sized	TRBJ2-3	13	CSVGFLGGDTQYF
TRBV9	medium-sized	TRBJ1-2	20	CASFLRTGQIKKLRNYGYTF
TRBV12-3/TRBV12-4	medium-sized	TRBJ2-1	16	CASSPPGLAGVNEQFF
TRBV20-1	-	TRBJ2-3	17	CSATLGLAGAITDTQYF
TRBV19	medium-sized	TRBJ2-3	15	CASSIGLGFTDTQYF
TRBV5-1	medium-sized	TRBJ1-4	14	CASSSGQSEQKLFF
TRBV6-6	medium-sized	TRBJ2-3	15	CASTPGVAGTDTQYF
TRBV13	large	TRBJ1-1	13	CAAADLVGTEAFF
TRBV27	large	TRBJ1-2	13	CASSFEGNYGYTF
TRBV6-5	medium-sized	TRBJ2-1	15	CASSPLAGGRGEQFF
TRBV7-2	medium-sized	TRBJ1-6	13	CASSQTGNAPLHF
TRBV19	medium-sized	TRBJ1-5	18	CASSIDSGGDSSNQPQHF
TRBV20-1	medium-sized	TRBJ1-3	16	CSARGTAGTRGNTIYF